The 12 T cell receptor beta chains below all came from one sample that was sequenced in a study of molecular identifiers for immune sequencing clone quantification. TCRdb used MiXCR to reprocess the PCR reads, holding one entry per CDR3 protein. The sample holds over 600,000 distinct CDR3 sequences, about 20% seen once. Specimen: naive CD8+ T cells from blood, with Jurkat cell RNA spiked in. Described subset: FACS-sorted CD8+CD4-CCR7+CD45RA+ naive T cells. The receptors originated from a human donor in good health. Some libraries in this study had Jurkat cell RNA spiked in.

Comment on this clonotype: Possible read error: a much larger clone is one base away. This sequence joins TRBV7-9 and TRBJ1-3; the match to TRBD1 covers 7 bases. Looked up from germline, CDR1 is SEHNR and CDR2 is FQNEAQ (reference sequence). The CDR3 is made up of 15 amino acids. CDR3 amino acids: CAGSPRTGSGNTIYF. The DNA for the CDR3 is TGTGCCGGCAGCCCAAGGACAGGCTCTGGAAACACCATATATTTT.

This clonotype has ten or more counts. The chain links TRBV2 to TRBJ2-3; a weak D match, TRBD1 (5 bases). V was clipped by 2 bases and J by 0 bases, with 9 bases between them. There are 15 residues in the CDR3. Per the germline V gene, CDR1 is SNHLY and CDR2 is FYNNEI. The CDR3 region has the DNA TGTGCCAGCAGTGAAAGGGGCACCAGCACAGATACGCAGTATTTT. Residues: CASSERGTSTDTQYF.

As for this clonotype: With a much larger clone just one base away, this may be a read error. The conserved final phenylalanine or tryptophan is absent from the CDR3, which likely points to a read error. The J gene is TRBJ2-7, the V gene TRBV7-6, with TRBD2 matching 8 bases. The CDR3 contains 13 residues. Germline trimming cut 10 bases from V and 4 bases from J; bases unmatched to any gene: 9. CDR1 is SGHVS and CDR2 is FNYEAQ in the germline V gene. The CDR3 loop is CATPRGGLYEQYL. The CDR3 DNA sequence: TGTGCCACCCCTCGGGGGGGGCTATACGAGCAGTACCTC.

This clonotype was picked up many times. V usage is TRBV6-6 and J usage is TRBJ1-5; D uncertain. Germline CDR1 is MNHNY and CDR2 is SVGAGI (reference sequence). V was shortened by 2 bases and J by 5 bases, with 13 bases between the two germline ends. There are 15 residues in the CDR3. CDR3 sequence (DNA): TGTGCCAGCAGTTACCCCGACTCACCCTATCAGCCCCAGCATTTT. Protein sequence: CASSYPDSPYQPQHF.

The genes are TRBV4-2 and TRBJ2-7, with D possibly matching TRBD1 (6 bases). CDR1 is LGHNA and CDR2 is YNFKEQ in the germline V gene. The CDR3 length is 14 residues. V was shortened by 1 base and J by 4 bases, with 11 bases between the two germline ends. The CDR3 sequence is CASSQGGGQYEQYF. CDR3 nucleotide sequence: TGTGCCAGCAGCCAAGGAGGGGGACAATACGAGCAGTACTTC.

As for this clonotype: A much larger clone lies a single base off, so this may be a read error. The rearrangement uses TRBV19 and TRBJ1-1; 8 positions match TRBD1. Germline CDR1 and CDR2: LNHDA and SQIVND (reference sequence). The CDR3 covers 15 residues. The CDR3: CASSIGDRGYTEALF. The CDR3 nucleotides read TGTGCCAGTAGTATAGGCGACAGGGGTTATACTGAAGCTCTCTTT.

In the case of this clonotype: This may be a read error, as it is one base from a much larger clone. V usage is TRBV7-9 and J usage is TRBJ1-1; no definite D call. The CDR3 runs 14 residues. CDR1 SEHNR and CDR2 FQNEAQ come from the germline V gene (reference sequence). CDR3 coding DNA: TGTGCCACCAGCTTAGAAACAGCCAACACTGAAGCTTTCTTT. It is translated as CATSLETANTEAFF.

The rearrangement joins TRBV9 to TRBJ2-3; TRBD1 matches 9 bases. With 3 bases clipped from V and 2 bases from J, the junction kept 10 bases outside the gene matches. The CDR3 runs 17 residues. The germline V gene has CDR1 SGDLS and CDR2 YYNGEE. CDR3 sequence: CASSEEDRGSPTDTQYF. CDR3 DNA sequence: TGTGCCAGCAGCGAAGAGGACAGGGGATCTCCCACAGATACGCAGTATTTT.

Note on this clonotype: A much more abundant neighbour one base away suggests this may be a read error. The chain combines TRBV4-2 with TRBJ2-7, with no clear D. CDR3 length: 15 amino acids. The ends were cut back, 1 base at V and 6 bases at J, with 16 bases in the middle. Germline-derived CDR1 and CDR2 are LGHNA and YNFKEQ. The chain's CDR3 is CASSQGFGSVVEQYF. The CDR3 nucleotides read TGTGCCAGCAGCCAAGGATTTGGTTCTGTGGTCGAGCAGTACTTC.

Points on this clonotype: This sequence may be a read error, since a much larger clone differs from it by one base. The V call is TRBV19, the J call TRBJ1-5; D gene unclear. This CDR3 is 16 amino acids long. Germline CDR1 and CDR2: LNHDA and SQIVND (reference sequence). As DNA, the CDR3 is TGTGCCAGTAACGTGGGGTCGTGGGAGAGCAGTCAGCCCCAGCATTTT. Residues: CASNVGSWESSQPQHF. Variable domain in full (rest from reference TRBV19 and TRBJ1-5): DGGITQSPKYLFRKEGQNVTLSCEQNLNHDAMYWYRQDPGQGLRLIYYSQIVNDFQKGDIAEGYSVSREKKESFPLTVTSAQKNPTAFYLCASNVGSWESSQPQHFGDGTRLSIL.

V and J are TRBV19 and TRBJ2-1, with TRBD1 identical over 8 bases. Germline values: CDR1 LNHDA, CDR2 SQIVND (reference sequence). With 1 base clipped from V and 7 bases from J, the junction kept 6 bases outside the gene matches. The CDR3 totals 15 residues. The CDR3 reads CASSIAGQGSNEQFF. CDR3 DNA sequence: TGTGCCAGTAGTATAGCCGGACAGGGCAGTAATGAGCAGTTCTTC.

This clonotype has just a few counts. This chain connects TRBV4-3 to TRBJ1-1, with D tentatively TRBD1 (5 bases). V lost 2 bases and J lost 0, with 10 bases in between. Looked up from germline, CDR1 is LGHNA and CDR2 is YSLEER. The CDR3 covers 15 residues. This CDR3 is CASSQSDSMNTEAFF. CDR3 sequence (DNA): TGCGCCAGCAGCCAATCTGACAGTATGAACACTGAAGCTTTCTTT.